This entry features one T cell receptor (beta chain) sequence. It has no known antigen specificity. Per-base qualities were not stored, and no clone one base away is much larger. The data stem from a study of human T cells and chemical hapten exposure (dated by TCRdb to about 2021). About the full investigation: Libraries were combined into a pool for sequencing, and differences in TCR yield between samples came mainly from small differences in library volumes within the pool. In alopecia patients, the study followed how the peripheral blood TCR repertoire changed in vivo over primary and secondary sensitization to diphenylcyclopropenone (DPC), a hapten. From each blood RNA sample, both TCR alpha and TCR beta chains were sequenced. Findings and caveats that apply to the study as a whole: No change with DPC sensitization was found in the number of TCRs above 1 in 1000 frequency, and no evidence of global repertoire structure alterations was found. Repeated subsampling changed both the strength of the expansion versus patch-test correlation and the threshold at which the correlation became significant.

Libraries were made using RACE. Instrument used: NextSeq 500. During library preparation, unique molecular identifiers were attached to individual cDNA molecules so that TCRs could be counted quantitatively and reproducibly. For the original study's pipeline: The median number of TCRs per sample was around 96,000, ranging from about 23,224 to 750,000. The Decombinator software suite was used to annotate V, J and CDR3 in the TCR reads. For the PS versus PT1 abundance plots, all samples were subsampled to the same number of TCRs (28,000). Expanded TCRs were defined as absent before sensitization and observed at least eight times at the 2-week time point. TCRdb passed the public sequencing reads through fastp at Q25 and MiXCR, retaining productive beta sequences. Duplicate CDR3 protein sequences are folded into a single record with the most common DNA and genes. TCRdb's processing, not the authors' own work, is the source of the V and J calls. This sample holds about 130,000 distinct CDR3 sequences; approximately 9.5% were observed only once. Under 2% of the sample lies in the top ten.

Reading the germline V gene gives CDR1 MGHRA and CDR2 YSYEKL. CDR3 length: 16 amino acids, cysteine to phenylalanine. The read is trimmed to its CDR3 DNA, 48 bases read in frame from base 1. The V and J ends are trimmed by 1 base and 0 bases, leaving 10 bases between them. Interpreted using the paper, the time point label stands for: healthy volunteer bleed at 2 weeks. Total RNA was extracted from unfractionated whole blood collected in Tempus Blood RNA tubes. A few healthy volunteers were used as TCR sequencing controls and were bled at day 0, 2 weeks and 6 weeks. This clonotype was obtained from a male donor in good health. Some clones in this sample may be carry-over from other donors' samples. The V gene is TRBV4-1 and the J gene is TRBJ2-1; the D gene cannot be resolved reliably. Sequenced sample: whole blood. The DNA is TGCGCCAGCAGCCAAGGAGCCCTTAGCTCCTACAATGAGCAGTTCTTC. The encoded protein is CASSQGALSSYNEQFF.